This TCR beta chain stems from a study of regulatory T cells in long-lasting Graves disease. Study results and limitations: Favored gene segments in persistent disease were TRBV28, TRBJ1-2 and TRBJ2-5.

The time point was: newly diagnosed GD, antithyroid drugs for less than 3 months. The TCR library used RNA extracted from PBMCs. Relying on iRepertoire HTBI primers and Arm-PCR of CDR3 regions, the team built TCR beta libraries. TCRdb processed the multiplex PCR reads anew with MiXCR; each CDR3 protein has one entry. The data show some 220,000 distinct CDR3 sequences, around 19% seen once. Regarding this clonotype: The antigen is not known.

Looked up from germline, CDR1 is MDHEN and CDR2 is SYDVKM. The CDR3 consists of 14 residues. V was clipped by 3 bases and J by 3 bases; unmatched bases: 3. This sample also appeared in a second study, on T cells in Graves' hyperthyroidism and ophthalmopathy. Turning to that study: Most expanded thyroid clonotypes above 0.001 also appeared in blood.

The sequence was obtained from a woman in her thirties with Graves disease. The rearrangement links TRBV28 to TRBJ2-7, with TRBD1 matching over 9 bases. The specimen comprised peripheral blood mononuclear cells (PBMCs), sampled at new diagnosis, from a patient treated with antithyroid drugs. The CDR3 bases are TGTGCCAGCAGTTTGGGGGACAGGGACTACGAGCAGTACTTC. It translates to CASSLGDRDYEQYF.